A single sample gave rise to the 5 T cell receptor beta chains below, sequenced in a study of T cells after posttransplantation cyclophosphamide. Here immunoSEQ multiplex PCR was the method, and the copy in TCRdb shows in-frame clones only, minus some. The specimen gives approximately 26,000 clones without singletons; the ten biggest hold about 4.4%. The source material was PBMCs. The source of these receptors is a woman aged 50 to 60 in good health, CMV-negative, and a related stem cell transplant donor.

Many counts were recorded for this clone. This chain connects TRBV18 to TRBJ2-5; D perhaps matches TRBD1 (6 bases). CDR1 is KGHSH and CDR2 is LQKENI in the germline V gene. V was trimmed by 4 bases and J by 5 bases, leaving 11 bases between them. The CDR3 contains 13 residues. The CDR3 coding sequence is TGTGCCAGCTCACGCGGACAGAGGGAGACCCAGTACTTC. It translates to CASSRGQRETQYF. The full variable domain, rest sourced from reference TRBV18 and TRBJ2-5, is NAGVMQNPRHLVRRRGQEARLRCSPMKGHSHVYWYRQLPEEGLKFMVYLQKENIIDESGMPKERFSAEFPKEGPSILRIQQVVRGDSAAYFCASSRGQRETQYFGPGTRLLVL.

Ten or more counts support this clone. The chain recombines TRBV2 with TRBJ1-6, with D unclear. Germline CDR1 SNHLY, CDR2 FYNNEI. V was clipped by 4 bases and J by 10 bases, with 5 bases between them. The CDR3 is made up of 11 amino acids. CDR3 region: CASSAGSPLHF. The CDR3 bases are TGTGCCAGCAGTGCGGGGTCACCCCTCCACTTT.

This clone was seen ten or more times. J is TRBJ2-7 and V is TRBV19, with D tentatively TRBD1 (8 bases). Germline loops: CDR1 LNHDA, CDR2 SQIVND (reference sequence). Trimming removed 3 bases from V and 2 bases from J, with 20 bases in between. The CDR3 runs to 17 residues. In DNA form, the CDR3 reads TGTGCCAGTAGTATTACCAGACAGGGGAGGGGAGCCTACGAGCAGTACTTC. It specifies CASSITRQGRGAYEQYF. The full variable domain, its missing parts supplied by reference TRBV19 and TRBJ2-7, is DGGITQSPKYLFRKEGQNVTLSCEQNLNHDAMYWYRQDPGQGLRLIYYSQIVNDFQKGDIAEGYSVSREKKESFPLTVTSAQKNPTAFYLCASSITRQGRGAYEQYFGPGTRLTVT.

The table lists this clone with many counts. The chain carries TRBV9 and TRBJ2-1, with 9 bases lining up with TRBD2. Germline trimming cut 7 bases from V and 2 bases from J; bases unmatched to any gene: 10. The CDR3 contains 16 residues. CDR1 SGDLS and CDR2 YYNGEE come from the germline V gene. The CDR3 coding sequence is TGTGCCAGCGGCCCGCGGGGGGGTCTGACCTACAATGAGCAGTTCTTC. It specifies CASGPRGGLTYNEQFF.

This clone was recorded many times. The V gene is TRBV28, the J gene TRBJ2-3, with unresolved D. The CDR3 extends over 12 amino acids. Germline V lookup: CDR1 MDHEN, CDR2 SYDVKM. Trimming cost V 6 bases and J 0 bases, with 4 bases left between them. CDR3 DNA sequence: TGTGCCAGCAGCCCGAGCACAGATACGCAGTATTTT. Translation gives CASSPSTDTQYF.